Below, one TCR beta chain is given with its context. Its antigen is as yet unknown. TCRdb recomputed calls from the 5' RACE reads with MiXCR, one row per CDR3 protein. Found here are about 730,000 distinct CDR3 sequences, around 20% of them singletons; the top ten hold more than 4%. This sample stems from a study of identical twins. Whole-study results and caveats: When twins shared out-of-frame alpha sequences, those sequences had excess low generation probability. The abundant beta clonotypes from cord blood had fewer insertions, and memory repertoires had none of this.

These data were also reused for a study on T cells expressing NK-cell markers. From that paper: Sorted T-cell subsets CD3+CD56+NKG2C+, CD3+CD56+NKG2C- and CD3+CD56-NKG2C+ were TCR beta-sequenced. There were a few donors in whom these clonotypes also led the CD3+CD56-NKG2C+ fraction.

Material for sequencing was PBMCs. The clonotype was recovered from a woman between 18 and 30 years old in good health.

This CDR3 is CSAGRSNYGYTF. CDR3 coding DNA: TGCAGTGCGGGCAGGAGTAACTATGGCTACACCTTC. V usage is TRBV20-1 and J usage is TRBJ1-2; no definite D call. The V end was cut by 6 bases, the J end by 1 base, with 9 bases between. CDR3 length: 12 residues. Germline-derived CDR1 and CDR2 are DFQATT and SNEGSKA (reference sequence).